These 12 T cell receptor beta chains were sequenced from one sample in a study of T cell responses to AZD1222 COVID-19 vaccine listed by TCRdb under 2021. Libraries were prepared through the immunoSEQ multiplex PCR assay. TCRdb holds this immuneACCESS table with in-frame rearrangements only. Some clones are missing; in checked studies, unresolved V genes explain under half, and the rest has no known cause. The sample table shows under 140,000 clones, and about 95% are seen once. The ten biggest clones cover approximately 2.8% of the sample. The time point label here, explained by the study, means: about 28 days (+/-7) after the second vaccine dose. The sample in question was peripheral blood, obtained 28 days after the second AZD1222 dose. These receptors were taken from an adult who received the AZD1222 COVID-19 vaccine.

The chain joins TRBV6-4 to TRBJ2-3; D gene unclear. The CDR3 is 14 residues long. Looked up from germline, CDR1 is MRHNA and CDR2 is SNTAGT. Trimming left V 3 bases short and J 6 bases short, with 13 bases between. The CDR3 protein is CASSELPELDTQYF. The CDR3 DNA reads TGTGCCAGCAGTGAATTGCCCGAATTGGATACGCAGTATTTT.

The V call is TRBV29-1, the J call TRBJ1-2; 10 bases fit TRBD1. Per germline, CDR1 SQVTM and CDR2 ANQGSEA. The trim removed 7 bases at V and 7 bases at J, leaving 6 bases unmatched. The CDR3 consists of 12 residues. DNA for the CDR3: TGCAGCGCCGGGACAGGGGCGGCTGGCTACACCTTC. Protein sequence: CSAGTGAAGYTF. Full variable domain (rest looked up from reference TRBV29-1 and TRBJ1-2): SAVISQKPSRDICQRGTSLTIQCQVDSQVTMMFWYRQQPGQSLTLIATANQGSEATYESGFVIDKFPISRPNLTFSTLTVSNMSPEDSSIYLCSAGTGAAGYTFGSGTRLTVV.

The chain recombines TRBV19 with TRBJ2-1; D is perhaps TRBD2 (5 bases). CDR1 is LNHDA and CDR2 is SQIVND in the germline V gene (reference sequence). This CDR3 has 14 residues. V was shortened by 5 bases and J by 8 bases, with 16 bases between the two germline ends. The CDR3 protein is CASSPTSAGDEQFF. CDR3 DNA: TGTGCCAGTAGTCCGACCTCGGCGGGCGATGAGCAGTTCTTC.

The chain couples TRBV6-1 to TRBJ1-5, with D possibly TRBD1 on 5 matching bases. With 2 bases removed from V and 2 bases from J, the gap between germline ends came to 22 bases. CDR1 is MNHNS, CDR2 SASEGT, per germline. The CDR3 spans 19 residues. The CDR3 region is CASSENHYGLVGGNQPQHF. CDR3 bases: TGTGCCAGCAGTGAAAATCATTACGGACTGGTGGGGGGCAATCAGCCCCAGCATTTT.

This chain joins TRBV7-8 and TRBJ2-3; 9 positions match TRBD2. The CDR3 contains 17 residues. Germline trimming cut 4 bases from V and 6 bases from J; bases unmatched to any gene: 14. Germline V gives CDR1 SGHVS, CDR2 FQNEAQ. CDR3 bases: TGTGCCAGCAGCTCCCCTAGCGGGGAGGTTGATGAGGATACGCAGTATTTT. Residues: CASSSPSGEVDEDTQYF.

This clone was counted a single time. The chain carries TRBV13 and TRBJ1-2, with a tentative D call TRBD1 (5 bases). Trimming took off 7 bases at V and 6 bases at J, with 18 bases between the two ends. The CDR3 spans 14 residues. Germline-derived CDR1 and CDR2 are PRHDT and FYEKMQ (reference sequence). Written as DNA, the CDR3 is TGTGCCAGCACCCGGGATTTGGGGGTAAATGGCTACACCTTC. It specifies CASTRDLGVNGYTF.

The gene calls are TRBV6-5 and TRBJ1-1, with D unresolved. This CDR3 contains 13 residues. V was cut by 3 bases and J by 6 bases, with 11 bases left in between. Germline V gene data show CDR1 as MNHEY and CDR2 as SVGAGI. CDR3 in amino acids: CASSYVPNPEAFF. The CDR3 DNA reads TGTGCCAGCAGTTATGTGCCCAACCCTGAAGCTTTCTTT.

The chain has TRBV10-2 and TRBJ1-1; D not certain. CDR3 length: 13 residues. Deletions cut 8 bases from V and 5 bases from J, with 15 bases between. Germline-derived CDR1 and CDR2 are WSHSY and SAAADI. CDR3 amino acids: CASCFGGGTEAFF. The CDR3 region has the DNA TGCGCCAGCTGTTTCGGTGGCGGAACTGAAGCTTTCTTT.

This clone was seen only a few times. Within the sample, other DNA sequences also encode this same CDR3. The chain joins TRBV18 to TRBJ2-5; unclear D gene. Germline CDR1 and CDR2: KGHSH and LQKENI. This CDR3 is built from 11 residues. V was cut by 3 bases and J by 1 base, with 0 bases left in between. Written as DNA, the CDR3 is TGTGCCAGCTCACCCCAAGAGACCCAGTACTTC. The encoded protein is CASSPQETQYF.

This clone was seen only a few times. The V call is TRBV9, the J call TRBJ1-6; D gene uncertain. The CDR3 is 14 residues long. V dropped 0 bases and J dropped 3 bases, with 4 bases sitting between them. CDR1 is SGDLS, CDR2 YYNGEE, per germline. The DNA of the CDR3 is TGTGCCAGCAGCGTAGGGGACTATAATTCACCCCTCCACTTT. It is translated as CASSVGDYNSPLHF.

This rearrangement joins TRBV29-1 to TRBJ1-1; no reliable D call. Germline lookup yields CDR1 SQVTM and CDR2 ANQGSEA. Trimming left V 4 bases short and J 8 bases short, with 11 bases between. The CDR3 covers 11 residues. The DNA of the CDR3 is TGCAGCGTTGGCCCGCGAAGAGAAGCTTTCTTT. Its translation: CSVGPRREAFF.

The chain links TRBV5-1 to TRBJ1-1; TRBD1 agrees at 7 bases. The CDR3 contains 16 residues. The germline V gene has CDR1 SGHRS and CDR2 YFSETQ. V trimming: 0 bases; J trimming: 1 base; junction bases outside the gene matches: 6. In nucleotides, the CDR3 is TGCGCCAGCAGCTTGGAGGGGGCAACGGCGAACACTGAAGCTTTCTTT. This codes for CASSLEGATANTEAFF. Complete variable domain (other parts from reference TRBV5-1 and TRBJ1-1): KAGVTQTPRYLIKTRGQQVTLSCSPISGHRSVSWYQQTPGQGLQFLFEYFSETQRNKGNFPGRFSGRQFSNSRSEMNVSTLELGDSALYLCASSLEGATANTEAFFGQGTRLTVV.